This TCR beta chain was obtained from a study of T-cell memory formation after mild COVID-19. Study outcomes and limitations: Shrinking CD4+ clones were chiefly CM and EM; CD8+ ones were chiefly EMRA.

Per germline, CDR1 SEHNR and CDR2 FQNEAQ (reference sequence). CDR3 size: 14 residues. Trimming took 4 bases from V and 0 from J, leaving 10 bases between them. About this clonotype itself: The antigen remains undetermined.

TCRdb reprocessed the 5' RACE reads via MiXCR and lists one record per CDR3 protein. The sample carries a few hundred thousand distinct CDR3 sequences, 16% recorded once. The V gene is TRBV7-9, the J gene TRBJ2-7; D not resolved. Sequenced material: PBMCs or a T cell subset sorted from them (not recorded which). This sequence originates from a man aged 18-30 years who had mild COVID-19 (a few samples of this study predate the infection). Cell type and time point are not known. The CDR3 loop is CASSSPVSSYEQYF. In DNA, the CDR3 is TGTGCCAGCAGCTCCCCAGTAAGCTCCTACGAGCAGTACTTC.